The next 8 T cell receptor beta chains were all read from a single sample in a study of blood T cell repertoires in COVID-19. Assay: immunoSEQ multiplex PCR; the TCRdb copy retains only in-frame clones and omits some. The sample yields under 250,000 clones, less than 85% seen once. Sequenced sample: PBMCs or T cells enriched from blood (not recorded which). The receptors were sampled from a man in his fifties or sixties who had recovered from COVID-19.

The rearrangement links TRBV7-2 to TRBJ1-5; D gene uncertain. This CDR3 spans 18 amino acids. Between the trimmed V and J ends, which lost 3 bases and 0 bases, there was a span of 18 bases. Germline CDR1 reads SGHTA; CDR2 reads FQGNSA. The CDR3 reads CASSLQPFYSHSNQPQHF. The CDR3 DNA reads TGTGCCAGCAGCTTGCAACCCTTTTACAGTCATAGCAATCAGCCCCAGCATTTT.

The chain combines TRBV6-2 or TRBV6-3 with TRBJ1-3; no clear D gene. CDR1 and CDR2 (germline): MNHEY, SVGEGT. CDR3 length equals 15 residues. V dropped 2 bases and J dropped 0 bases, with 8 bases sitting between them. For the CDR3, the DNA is TGTGCCAGCAGTTACCCTAAGCTCTCTGGAAACACCATATATTTT. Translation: CASSYPKLSGNTIYF.

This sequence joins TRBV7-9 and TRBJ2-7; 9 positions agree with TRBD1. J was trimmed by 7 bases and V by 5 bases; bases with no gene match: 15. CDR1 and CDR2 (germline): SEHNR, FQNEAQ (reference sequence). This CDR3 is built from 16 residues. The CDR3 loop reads CASSLISGQGTREQYF. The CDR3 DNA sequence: TGTGCCAGCAGCCTAATTTCGGGACAGGGAACGAGGGAGCAGTACTTC.

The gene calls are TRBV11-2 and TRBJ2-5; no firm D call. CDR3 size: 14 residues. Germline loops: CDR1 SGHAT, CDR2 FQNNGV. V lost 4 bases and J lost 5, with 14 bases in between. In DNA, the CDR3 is TGTGCCAGCAGCTCGGCGAGGATCGGGGAGACCCAGTACTTC. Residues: CASSSARIGETQYF.

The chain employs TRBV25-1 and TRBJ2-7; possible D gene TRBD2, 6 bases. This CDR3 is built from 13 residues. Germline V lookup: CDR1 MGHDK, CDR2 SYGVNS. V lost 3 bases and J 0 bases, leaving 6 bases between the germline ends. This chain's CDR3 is CASSEGGSYEQYF. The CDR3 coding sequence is TGTGCCAGCAGTGAGGGGGGCTCCTACGAGCAGTACTTC.

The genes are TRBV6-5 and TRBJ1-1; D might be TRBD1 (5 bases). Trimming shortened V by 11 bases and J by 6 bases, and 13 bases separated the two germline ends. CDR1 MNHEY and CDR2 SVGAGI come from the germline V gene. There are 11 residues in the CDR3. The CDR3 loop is CAAWGFPEAFF. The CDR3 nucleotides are TGTGCCGCCTGGGGCTTCCCTGAAGCTTTCTTT.

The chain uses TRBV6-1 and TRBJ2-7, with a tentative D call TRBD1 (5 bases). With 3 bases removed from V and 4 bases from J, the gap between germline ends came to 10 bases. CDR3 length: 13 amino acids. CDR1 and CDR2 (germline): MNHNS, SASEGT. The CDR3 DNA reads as TGTGCCAGCAGTGACCAGGGATCGTACGAGCAGTACTTC. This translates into CASSDQGSYEQYF.

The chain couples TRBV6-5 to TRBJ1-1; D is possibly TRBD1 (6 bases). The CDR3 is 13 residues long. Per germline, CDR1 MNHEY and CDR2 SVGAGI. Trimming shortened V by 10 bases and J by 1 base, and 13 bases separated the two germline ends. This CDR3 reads CATLGHPNTEAFF. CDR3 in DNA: TGTGCCACCCTGGGACACCCGAACACTGAAGCTTTCTTT.